A selection of T cell receptor beta chains follows, all from one sample in a study of blood T cells in healthy people across ages. TCRdb fed the 5' RACE reads into MiXCR, producing one record per CDR3 protein. The sample lists 650,000 to 700,000 distinct CDR3 sequences, 52% seen once, with about 13% in the top ten. Sample: blood. The receptors here all came from a woman older than 75 in good health. Each CDR3 is given with its conserved first and last residue. A clone size is listed for some rows: how often the clone was seen (once, few, many), or a class if it is expanded.

CDR3aa	v_gene	j_gene	abundance
CASSSGGYTQYF	TRBV12-3/TRBV12-4	TRBJ2-3	many
CAISAGTGGHNSPLHF	TRBV10-3	TRBJ1-6	NA
CASSLEGHAGNTIYF	TRBV11-2	TRBJ1-3	NA
CASSLGASGNEQFF	TRBV5-1	TRBJ2-1	NA
CSARKTGRDTQYF	TRBV20-1	TRBJ2-3	many
CASSGTGGARGYTF	TRBV6-2/TRBV6-3	TRBJ1-2	many
CASSIGSSSGANVLTF	TRBV19	TRBJ2-6	NA
CASGLGRETNYGYTF	TRBV28	TRBJ1-2	NA
CASSEGGTSGQETQYF	TRBV2	TRBJ2-5	NA
CASSPNSGRFNEQFF	TRBV12-3/TRBV12-4	TRBJ2-1	NA
CASSPGRGGETQYF	TRBV5-1	TRBJ2-5	many
CASGPGVWTVAFF	TRBV27	TRBJ1-1	NA
CASSRAQGTEAFF	TRBV5-1	TRBJ1-1	NA
CASSTTPGQLPYEQYF	TRBV7-8	TRBJ2-7	once
CASSHLTGKFF	TRBV4-2	TRBJ2-1	NA
CASSPRMDTEAFF	TRBV3-1	TRBJ1-1	few
CASSQRPLAGDTDTQYF	TRBV5-1	TRBJ2-3	few
CASSVYTGKLFF	TRBV2	TRBJ2-2	NA
CASSPPVRYGQYF	TRBV28	TRBJ2-7	NA
CASTVTGELFF	TRBV10-2	TRBJ2-2	once
CASSKAARAGGGTQYF	TRBV21-1	TRBJ2-3	NA
CSARVQPQETQYF	TRBV20-1	TRBJ2-5	many
CAVSAGQGAYEQYF	TRBV6-5	NA	NA
CSARLLAGGTNEQFF	TRBV20-1	TRBJ2-1	NA
CASSQVAGIKHEQYF	TRBV3-1	NA	NA
CSAQGLNNEQFF	TRBV20-1	TRBJ2-1	few
CASSSGLVQETQYF	TRBV12-3/TRBV12-4	TRBJ2-5	NA
CASSQDPDHYEQYF	TRBV7-2	TRBJ2-7	few
CASSFRSSYNEQFF	TRBV12-3/TRBV12-4	TRBJ2-1	many
CAWTRGQETQYF	TRBV30	TRBJ2-5	NA
CASSVSDRGLDYEQYF	TRBV9	TRBJ2-7	few
CASSEEAGANSPLHF	TRBV2	TRBJ1-6	many
CASSRGTIQETQYF	TRBV7-9	TRBJ2-5	few
CASRGRLIGGRGSSTDTQYF	TRBV21-1	TRBJ2-3	NA
CASSLAFSGANVLTF	TRBV7-8	TRBJ2-6	NA
CALRDNTDTQYF	TRBV10-3	TRBJ2-3	NA
CASSERSLSTQYF	TRBV6-1	TRBJ2-3	many
CASSVGGFGGEQFF	TRBV9	TRBJ2-1	once
CASRRNPGTSGGINIQYF	TRBV2	TRBJ2-4	once
CASSLSVSMNTEAFF	TRBV5-1	TRBJ1-1	NA
CASRSGRAFGELFF	TRBV10-2	TRBJ2-2	few
CASSSGPGRRELFF	TRBV27	TRBJ2-2	few
CSVEVWDSSYNEQFF	TRBV29-1	TRBJ2-1	many
CATSAPLGQDKTDTQYF	TRBV24-1	TRBJ2-3	NA
CASSFRDSNQPQHF	TRBV2	TRBJ1-5	NA
CASSHSGLAKNIQYF	TRBV7-2	TRBJ2-4	many